This TCR beta chain was sequenced during a study of cytomegalovirus exposure and HLA in healthy donors. Study results and caveats: Per published reports, the classifier diagnosed cytomegalovirus status with high specificity and sensitivity. A few chains linked to CMV were shown in vitro to be specific for CMV antigens.

Some clones are missing from TCRdb's copy, which holds only in-frame ones; the method was immunoSEQ multiplex PCR. The sample lists approximately 150,000 clones, around nine tenths seen once, with 2% to 3% in the top ten. The CDR3 runs to 14 residues. The J segment lost 2 bases and the V segment lost 5 bases, leaving 6 bases of the junction unmatched. Germline values: CDR1 SGHTA, CDR2 FQGNSA. There are a few counts of this clone. Its specificity is not known. The TCR comes from a man younger than 30 in good health and CMV-seropositive. This chain connects TRBV7-2 to TRBJ2-7, with 7 bases matching TRBD2. The sample taken for sequencing was PBMCs. DNA of the CDR3: TGTGCCAGCAGCGGTCGGACTAGTACCTACGAGCAGTACTTC. Translated, it gives CASSGRTSTYEQYF.